The entry below gives a single TCR beta chain sequence along with its context. No antigen is known for it. These data belong to a study of OX40 agonist ivuxolimab in advanced cancers. Regarding the study as a whole: There was clonal expansion of CD4+ and CD8+ blood T cells by week 6 at 0.1 to 3.0 mg/kg. Some patients without response likewise showed low normalized clonal expansion.

TCRdb's table, derived via immunoSEQ multiplex PCR, lists solely in-frame clones and lacks some. The table has about 60,000 clones, approximately 86% seen once. The CDR3 sequence is 17 residues long. Germline CDR1 and CDR2: KGHSH and LQKENI. V lost 0 bases, J lost 2 bases, and 8 bases stayed unmatched. The J gene is TRBJ2-3, the V gene TRBV18; 7 positions agree with TRBD2. The sequence came from an adult with an advanced solid tumor such as melanoma, head and neck, liver or kidney cancer. The sequenced sample was CD4+ or CD8+ T cells sorted from blood, obtained in a trial of the OX40 agonist ivuxolimab. The CDR3 DNA is TGTGCCAGCTCACCACCTTATCCTAGCGGAAACACAGATACGCAGTATTTT. Translating it yields CASSPPYPSGNTDTQYF.